One and the same sample provided the 28 T cell receptor beta chains below, sequenced in a study of CD8 T cells in ankylosing spondylitis (TCRdb year 2017). The library relied on 5' RACE. Sequencing relied on an Illumina HiSeq 2500. In-frame beta chains were kept once TCRdb had trimmed the public reads at Q25 with fastp and called clones with MiXCR. Merged by CDR3 protein, the rows form single entries marked with the most common genes and DNA. The sample records 80,000 to 100,000 distinct CDR3 sequences, around 9.4% of which are singletons. About 4.6% of the sample is held by the ten biggest clonotypes. Sequencing input: blood, either unsorted or a sorted T cell fraction (not recorded which). The receptor source for this set is a male donor with ankylosing spondylitis or in good health (not recorded which).

This clonotype was seen at least ten times. This sequence joins TRBV2 and TRBJ1-1; D is uncertain. The ends were cut back, 6 bases at V and 1 base at J, with 9 bases in the middle. Looked up from germline, CDR1 is SNHLY and CDR2 is FYNNEI. This CDR3 contains 13 residues. CDR3 DNA sequence: TGTGCCAGCAGACTCCAGAAGAACACTGAAGCTTTCTTT. The encoded protein is CASRLQKNTEAFF.

This clonotype was recorded at least ten times. This sequence joins TRBV5-6 and TRBJ2-7, with D perhaps being TRBD1 or TRBD2 (5 bases each). V was shortened by 1 base and J by 3 bases, with 11 bases between the two germline ends. The CDR3 covers 14 residues. Germline values: CDR1 SGHDT, CDR2 YYEEEE. CDR3 protein: CASSLSGGFYEQYF. Written as DNA, the CDR3 is TGTGCCAGCAGCTTGTCTGGGGGATTCTACGAGCAGTACTTC.

Concerning this clonotype: This may be a read error, as it is one base from a much larger clone. The rearrangement links TRBV6-6 to TRBJ2-7, with TRBD1 as a possible D gene (5 bases). Germline CDR1 reads MNHNY; CDR2 reads SVGAGI (reference sequence). This CDR3 contains 12 residues. The CDR3 region has the DNA TGTGTCAGCAGTTTTGACAGCTACGAGCAGTACTTC. Encoded protein: CVSSFDSYEQYF.

This clonotype was seen many times. This sequence joins TRBV4-1 and TRBJ2-1; D ambiguous. This CDR3 region has 15 residues. Trimming took off 6 bases at V and 0 bases at J, with 12 bases between the two ends. Germline V gene sequence: CDR1 MGHRA, CDR2 YSYEKL. In DNA, the CDR3 is TGCGCCAGCAGTCTTCAGAGGAGCTCCTACAATGAGCAGTTCTTC. Translating gives CASSLQRSSYNEQFF.

This clonotype was seen at least ten times. This chain connects TRBV7-2 to TRBJ2-7; D is ambiguous. The germline CDR1 and CDR2 sequences are SGHTA and FQGNSA. The CDR3 extends over 13 amino acids. The V end lost 5 bases, the J end lost 1 base, and 9 bases lay between the germline ends. CDR3 in DNA: TGTGCCAGCAGCAACCGCCCATCCTACGAGCAGTACTTC. Residues: CASSNRPSYEQYF.

Worth noting for this clonotype: Just one base apart from a much larger clone, this may be a read error. The V gene is TRBV11-2, the J gene TRBJ2-4, with D perhaps matching TRBD2 (5 bases). CDR3 length: 12 residues. V was shortened by 1 base and J by 9 bases, with 7 bases between the two germline ends. Germline lookup yields CDR1 SGHAT and CDR2 FQNNGV. This CDR3 reads CASSLGGFIQYF. In nucleotides, the CDR3 is TGTGCCAGCAGCTTAGGAGGGTTCATTCAGTACTTC.

Ten or more counts support this clonotype. The CDR3 DNA is TGTGCCAGCAGTCCCCGACGAGGCAACAATCAGCCCCAGCATTTT. The encoded protein is CASSPRRGNNQPQHF. This chain uses TRBV27 with TRBJ1-5, with unresolved D. The germline V gene encodes CDR1 MNHEY and CDR2 SMNVEV (reference sequence). The CDR3 covers 15 residues. V lost 5 bases and J lost 3, with 14 bases in between.

This clonotype appeared many times. The rearrangement joins TRBV27 to TRBJ1-1, with TRBD1 as a possible D gene (5 bases). The CDR3 contains 15 residues. Germline-derived CDR1 and CDR2 are MNHEY and SMNVEV (reference sequence). V shed 1 base and J shed 1 base, with 10 bases lying between them. For the CDR3, the DNA is TGTGCCAGCAGTTTATTAACAGGTGCGAACACTGAAGCTTTCTTT. Its protein is CASSLLTGANTEAFF.

Note on this clonotype: Being one base from a much bigger clone, this may be a read error. The CDR3 DNA reads as TGTGTCACCAGTGGGAGGGTTCGAGGGATTAACAATGAGCAGTTCTTC. Translated: CVTSGRVRGINNEQFF. The chain joins TRBV24-1 to TRBJ2-1, with TRBD2 identical over 7 bases. The CDR3 sequence is 16 residues long. Germline V gives CDR1 KGHDR, CDR2 SFDVKD.

The chain joins TRBV20-1 to TRBJ1-5, with TRBD1 as a possible D gene (5 bases). This CDR3 is built from 18 residues. The germline CDR1 and CDR2 sequences are DFQATT and SNEGSKA (reference sequence). The CDR3 sequence: CRAQPRDFAYHSNQPQHF. The CDR3 DNA sequence: TGCAGGGCTCAGCCACGGGACTTCGCATACCATAGCAATCAGCCCCAGCATTTT.

This clonotype was seen many times. J is TRBJ2-5 and V is TRBV27; D unresolved. The CDR3 runs to 12 residues. The germline V gene encodes CDR1 MNHEY and CDR2 SMNVEV (reference sequence). The V gene lost 2 bases and the J gene lost 4 bases, with 5 bases spanning the gap. In nucleotides, the CDR3 is TGTGCCAGCAGTTTAAAGGTAGAGACCCAGTACTTC. Encoded protein: CASSLKVETQYF.

This sequence joins TRBV7-3 and TRBJ2-1, with D perhaps TRBD2 (7 bases). This CDR3 is 16 amino acids long. From germline, CDR1 is SGHTA and CDR2 FQGTGA. The V and J ends lost 1 base and 4 bases respectively, with 14 bases between them. The CDR3 bases are TGTGCCAGCAGCTTAAGGGCGGGGGCGGTATACAATGAGCAGTTCTTC. Translation gives CASSLRAGAVYNEQFF.

The chain employs TRBV7-9 and TRBJ2-1; no reliable D call. The germline V and J ends were trimmed by 1 base and 10 bases, with 8 bases remaining between them. Looked up from germline, CDR1 is SEHNR and CDR2 is FQNEAQ (reference sequence). The CDR3 totals 12 residues. The CDR3 DNA reads as TGTGCCAGCAGCTTAGGTGGCGGAGAGCAGTTCTTC. Translated, it gives CASSLGGGEQFF.

In its sample, this clonotype was seen many times. The gene calls are TRBV6-1 and TRBJ1-2; 7 nucleotides agree with TRBD1. The V and J ends lost 5 bases and 4 bases, in that order; junction bases with no gene match: 4. This CDR3 region has 13 residues. Germline V lookup: CDR1 MNHNS, CDR2 SASEGT. The CDR3 nucleotides are TGTGCCAGCAGTCCTCCAGGGGGCTATGGCTACACCTTC. As protein: CASSPPGGYGYTF.

The rearrangement uses TRBV18 and TRBJ1-4; no firm D call. Germline V CDR1 and CDR2: KGHSH, LQKENI. V lost 3 bases and J lost 0, with 8 bases in between. This CDR3 region has 15 residues. This chain's CDR3 is CASSPRDATNEKLFF. CDR3 nucleotides: TGTGCCAGCTCACCGCGGGATGCAACTAATGAAAAACTGTTTTTT.

In its sample, this clonotype was seen many times. The chain links TRBV20-1 to TRBJ2-4; 9 positions match TRBD2. Losses at the gene ends were 6 bases for V and 1 base for J; bases not matched to a gene: 4. The CDR3 contains 14 residues. Germline V lookup: CDR1 DFQATT, CDR2 SNEGSKA (reference sequence). The CDR3 spells CSATSGGAKNIQYF. The CDR3 nucleotides are TGCAGTGCAACCAGCGGGGGGGCCAAAAACATTCAGTACTTC.

This clonotype was counted many times. The V gene is TRBV14, the J gene TRBJ2-5; tentatively, D is TRBD1 (6 bases). The CDR3 extends over 15 amino acids. Looked up from germline, CDR1 is SGHDN and CDR2 is FVKESK. V was shortened by 2 bases and J by 7 bases, with 17 bases between the two germline ends. The CDR3 nucleotides read TGTGCCAGCAGCCAAAATCAGGGGCCGGCCGCGACCCAGTACTTC. This translates into CASSQNQGPAATQYF.

This clonotype was recorded at least ten times. The J gene is TRBJ1-6, the V gene TRBV20-1; no clear D gene. The CDR3 consists of 15 residues. Germline loops: CDR1 DFQATT, CDR2 SNEGSKA (reference sequence). V lost 1 base to trimming and J lost 7 bases, with 14 bases between them. CDR3 residues: CSARAGGGFNSPLHF. As DNA, the CDR3 is TGCAGTGCTAGAGCCGGTGGAGGGTTCAATTCACCCCTCCACTTT.

In its sample, this clonotype was seen many times. CDR3 in DNA: TGTGCCAGCAGTCCCTCCGGGACGTATTCCTACGAGCAGTACTTC. Amino acids: CASSPSGTYSYEQYF. This rearrangement joins TRBV27 to TRBJ2-7; TRBD1 or TRBD2 may be the D gene (5 bases each). CDR1 and CDR2 from the germline V gene are MNHEY and SMNVEV (reference sequence). The CDR3 sequence is 15 residues long. The germline V and J ends were trimmed by 5 bases and 1 base, with 15 bases remaining between them.

This clonotype was observed many times. The chain recombines TRBV24-1 with TRBJ1-5, with unresolved D. The length of the CDR3 is 14 residues. CDR1 and CDR2 from the germline V gene are KGHDR and SFDVKD. Trimming pared 3 bases from V and 11 bases from J, leaving 16 bases between. CDR3 protein: CATSDPEVGMAQHF. In DNA form, the CDR3 reads TGTGCCACCAGTGATCCCGAGGTGGGGATGGCCCAGCATTTT.

This clonotype was recorded at least ten times. The chain couples TRBV27 to TRBJ2-2; 7 bases are shared with TRBD1. V shed 0 bases and J 4 bases; nucleotides not matched to a gene: 11. In germline, CDR1 is MNHEY, CDR2 SMNVEV (reference sequence). There are 18 residues in the CDR3. The CDR3 region is CASSLSPVQGVGTGELFF. Written as DNA, the CDR3 is TGTGCCAGCAGTTTATCCCCCGTGCAGGGGGTAGGCACCGGGGAGCTGTTTTTT.

This clonotype was seen ten or more times. The chain is built from TRBV5-1 and TRBJ2-3; possibly TRBD2 for D (5 bases). The CDR3 extends over 14 amino acids. The germline CDR1 and CDR2 sequences are SGHRS and YFSETQ. V was pared by 3 bases and J by 6 bases, with 14 bases between. The CDR3 loop is CASSSAEGLDTQYF. DNA for the CDR3: TGCGCCAGCAGCTCTGCTGAGGGCCTTGATACGCAGTATTTT.

This clonotype was counted ten times or more. J is TRBJ2-7 and V is TRBV27, with no clear D. Trimming cost V 4 bases and J 1 base, with 11 bases left between them. The CDR3 runs to 14 residues. CDR1 MNHEY and CDR2 SMNVEV come from the germline V gene (reference sequence). CDR3 protein: CASSSQFRSYEQYF. The CDR3 DNA sequence: TGTGCCAGCAGTTCTCAGTTCAGGTCCTACGAGCAGTACTTC.

This clonotype was seen ten or more times. The chain joins TRBV12-3 or TRBV12-4 to TRBJ1-4; 7 positions match TRBD1. V gave up 5 bases and J gave up 8 bases; unmatched junction bases: 11. CDR3 length equals 15 residues. The chain's CDR3 is CASSPRQGVGEKLFF. CDR3 in DNA: TGTGCCAGCAGTCCTAGACAGGGAGTAGGCGAAAAACTGTTTTTT.

The V and J genes are TRBV5-1 and TRBJ2-7; either TRBD1 or TRBD2 may supply D (5 bases each). The CDR3 has 15 amino acids. Germline V gene lookup returns CDR1 SGHRS and CDR2 YFSETQ. The V gene lost 0 bases and the J gene lost 2 bases, with 12 bases spanning the gap. The CDR3 region is CASSLDGTDTYEQYF. CDR3 in DNA: TGCGCCAGCAGCTTGGACGGGACGGATACCTACGAGCAGTACTTC.

This clonotype was observed at least ten times. This sequence joins TRBV20-1 and TRBJ2-3; unclear D gene. Per germline, CDR1 DFQATT and CDR2 SNEGSKA (reference sequence). Trimming took off 2 bases at V and 1 base at J, with 13 bases between the two ends. This CDR3 has 15 residues. The CDR3 DNA follows: TGCAGTGCTAGAATCCCACACCTCGGCACAGATACGCAGTATTTT. It translates to CSARIPHLGTDTQYF.

This clonotype was recorded at least ten times. The J gene is TRBJ2-1, the V gene TRBV6-1, with a possible D match to TRBD2 (6 bases). V lost 6 bases and J 5 bases, leaving 17 bases between the germline ends. Germline V lookup: CDR1 MNHNS, CDR2 SASEGT. The CDR3 runs to 15 residues. Written as DNA, the CDR3 is TGTGCCAGCAGCCCAACGCGGGGCCTTAACAATGAGCAGTTCTTC. Translated: CASSPTRGLNNEQFF.

In its sample, this clonotype was seen many times. The chain employs TRBV7-3 and TRBJ2-7, with D possibly matching TRBD1 (6 bases). The germline gives CDR1 SGHTA, CDR2 FQGTGA. The CDR3 sequence is 15 residues long. The V end lost 2 bases, the J end lost 5 bases, and 16 bases lay between the germline ends. The CDR3 region is CASSLQGGMRNEQYF. CDR3 coding DNA: TGTGCCAGCAGCTTACAAGGGGGTATGCGGAACGAGCAGTACTTC.